Below are 31 T cell receptor beta chains sequenced from a single sample in a study of T cell responses to AZD1222 COVID-19 vaccine. The repertoire was sequenced with immunoSEQ multiplex PCR; TCRdb's copy has only in-frame clones and lacks some. Counted here are approximately 26,000 clones, about 89% occurring once; the ten biggest clones make up 1.3%. Here the sequenced sample was peripheral blood, taken on day 0 of AZD1222 vaccination. These receptor sequences come from an adult in good health.

This clone was found a few times. This chain connects TRBV6-5 to TRBJ2-7; maybe TRBD1 (6 bases). Deletions cut 6 bases from V and 2 bases from J, with 11 bases between. The germline gives CDR1 MNHEY, CDR2 SVGAGI. This CDR3 contains 13 residues. The chain's CDR3 is CASRSTGPYEQYF. CDR3 coding DNA: TGTGCCAGCAGGTCGACAGGCCCCTACGAGCAGTACTTC.

This clone occurred a few times. The V gene is TRBV6-2 or TRBV6-3, the J gene TRBJ1-4; no definite D call. V was clipped by 2 bases and J by 5 bases, with 12 bases between them. Germline values: CDR1 MNHEY, CDR2 SVGEGT. The CDR3 is made up of 15 amino acids. The CDR3 nucleotides are TGTGCCAGCAGTTACAACATTTGGGCGAATGAAAAACTGTTTTTT. Protein sequence: CASSYNIWANEKLFF.

This clone was found once. The chain joins TRBV5-6 to TRBJ2-2; perhaps TRBD1 as D (5 bases). The CDR3 spans 12 residues. V lost 4 bases and J 6 bases, leaving 7 bases between the germline ends. Germline V lookup: CDR1 SGHDT, CDR2 YYEEEE. CDR3 sequence reads: CASSPGPGELFF. The DNA of the CDR3 is TGTGCCAGCAGCCCAGGGCCCGGGGAGCTGTTTTTT. The entire variable domain, with the rest obtained from reference TRBV5-6 and TRBJ2-2, is as follows: DAGVTQSPTHLIKTRGQQVTLRCSPKSGHDTVSWYQQALGQGPQFIFQYYEEEERQRGNFPDRFSGHQFPNYSSELNVNALLLGDSALYLCASSPGPGELFFGEGSRLTVL.

This chain uses TRBV4-1 with TRBJ2-1, with D maybe TRBD2 (5 bases). Trimming cost V 1 base and J 4 bases, with 14 bases left between them. The germline V gene encodes CDR1 MGHRA and CDR2 YSYEKL. The CDR3 is 16 residues long. For the CDR3, the DNA is TGCGCCAGCAGCCAAGCGTGGACTGATAAGTACAATGAGCAGTTCTTC. This sequence encodes CASSQAWTDKYNEQFF.

The chain's CDR3 is CASSVDFGGLSGYTF. DNA of the CDR3: TGTGCCAGCAGCGTAGATTTTGGGGGGCTCTCTGGCTACACCTTC. V is TRBV9 and J is TRBJ1-2, with D possibly TRBD1 on 6 matching bases. CDR1 is SGDLS and CDR2 is YYNGEE in the germline V gene. This CDR3 spans 15 amino acids. V was clipped by 0 bases and J by 7 bases, with 16 bases between them.

The gene calls are TRBV6-5 and TRBJ1-1; D possibly corresponds to TRBD1 (5 bases). Per the germline V gene, CDR1 is MNHEY and CDR2 is SVGAGI. V was shortened by 6 bases and J by 5 bases, with 13 bases between the two germline ends. The CDR3 contains 13 residues. This CDR3 reads CASSAAGGTEAFF. Here the CDR3 DNA reads TGTGCCAGCAGCGCCGCGGGGGGAACTGAAGCTTTCTTT.

The V call is TRBV4-1, the J call TRBJ2-7; D is possibly TRBD1 (5 bases). This CDR3 is built from 14 residues. CDR1 and CDR2 (germline): MGHRA, YSYEKL. Trimming cost V 3 bases and J 6 bases, with 15 bases left between them. CDR3 amino acids: CASSQSILDTEQYF. The CDR3 DNA follows: TGCGCCAGCAGCCAGAGCATATTGGACACCGAGCAGTACTTC.

This chain uses TRBV7-9 with TRBJ2-1; a weak D match, TRBD2 (6 bases). This CDR3 is 14 amino acids long. Trimming removed 8 bases at V and 8 bases at J, with 19 bases between. Per germline, CDR1 SEHNR and CDR2 FQNEAQ (reference sequence). The CDR3 protein is CASVRAGSGDEQFF. CDR3 DNA sequence: TGTGCCAGCGTCAGGGCGGGGTCGGGCGATGAGCAGTTCTTC.

The chain recombines TRBV28 with TRBJ2-4; D is possibly TRBD1 (6 bases). This CDR3 comprises 14 residues. The germline gives CDR1 MDHEN, CDR2 SYDVKM. V lost 6 bases and J 9 bases, leaving 18 bases between the germline ends. In DNA form, the CDR3 reads TGTGCCAGCAGCCTCTACAGGGTGGAAAGCATTCAGTACTTC. Its protein is CASSLYRVESIQYF. Drawing the rest from reference TRBV28 and TRBJ2-4, the complete variable domain is DVKVTQSSRYLVKRTGEKVFLECVQDMDHENMFWYRQDPGLGLRLIYFSYDVKMKEKGDIPEGYSVSREKKERFSLILESASTNQTSMYLCASSLYRVESIQYFGAGTRLSVL.

This clone was recorded once. The V gene is TRBV6-1, the J gene TRBJ2-3, with TRBD2 as a possible D gene (6 bases). The CDR3 is made up of 16 amino acids. The germline V gene has CDR1 MNHNS and CDR2 SASEGT. Trimming pared 1 base from V and 6 bases from J, leaving 17 bases between. As DNA, the CDR3 is TGTGCCAGCAGTGAAGTGGGACTCCCGCCGCACGATACGCAGTATTTT. Translating gives CASSEVGLPPHDTQYF.

The chain has TRBV11-2 and TRBJ2-5, with D possibly being TRBD1 (5 bases). Germline CDR1 SGHAT, CDR2 FQNNGV. The CDR3 has 13 amino acids. Between the trimmed V and J ends, which lost 2 bases and 7 bases, there was a span of 11 bases. CDR3 bases: TGTGCCAGCAGCTTATTACAGGAGTCGACCCAGTACTTC. It codes for CASSLLQESTQYF.

The V gene is TRBV27, the J gene TRBJ2-1, with D perhaps matching TRBD2 (5 bases). Germline CDR1 is MNHEY and CDR2 is SMNVEV (reference sequence). The CDR3 loop spans 17 amino acids. Trimming cost V 4 bases and J 0 bases, with 16 bases left between them. CDR3 in DNA: TGTGCCAGCAGTTCCAACGCGGGTTACGACTCCTACAATGAGCAGTTCTTC. Protein product: CASSSNAGYDSYNEQFF.

This chain connects TRBV27 to TRBJ1-1; D is ambiguous. The V gene's germline CDR1 is MNHEY and CDR2 SMNVEV (reference sequence). Trimming took off 5 bases at V and 1 base at J, with 8 bases between the two ends. The CDR3 runs to 13 residues. The CDR3, as DNA: TGTGCCAGCAGTCCCCGATGGAACACTGAAGCTTTCTTT. This sequence encodes CASSPRWNTEAFF.

The V and J genes are TRBV5-1 and TRBJ1-1, with D possibly matching TRBD1 (5 bases). This CDR3 is 17 amino acids long. Germline loops: CDR1 SGHRS, CDR2 YFSETQ. V was clipped by 4 bases and J by 2 bases, with 21 bases between them. The CDR3 sequence: CASSLAHIGEGNTEAFF. The CDR3 nucleotides read TGCGCCAGCAGCCTGGCCCACATAGGGGAGGGCAACACTGAAGCTTTCTTT.

V and J are TRBV3-1 (or the pseudogene TRBV3-2) and TRBJ2-3; D is perhaps TRBD1 or TRBD2 (5 bases each). The germline CDR1 and CDR2 sequences are LGHDT and YNNKEL (reference sequence). The length of the CDR3 is 16 residues. V lost 2 bases, J lost 2 bases, and 14 bases lay in between. The CDR3 nucleotides read TGTGCCAGCAGCCAACGAGGGGTCCAGGCCACAGATACGCAGTATTTT. Residues: CASSQRGVQATDTQYF.

The CDR3 bases are TGTGCCTGGAGAGAAAGCGGGAGTGGCAATGAGCAGTTCTTC. This translates into CAWRESGSGNEQFF. V is TRBV30 and J is TRBJ2-1; TRBD2 matches at 8 bases. This CDR3 has 14 amino acids. Trimming at V came to 3 bases and at J to 6 bases, leaving 7 bases not matched to a gene. Looked up from germline, CDR1 is GTSNPN and CDR2 is SVGIG (reference sequence).

The chain links TRBV4-1 to TRBJ1-1; 8 nucleotides match TRBD1. The junction had 6 bases not matched to a gene; V was cut back by 0 bases and J by 6 bases. CDR1 is MGHRA and CDR2 is YSYEKL in the germline V gene. The length of the CDR3 is 15 residues. The CDR3 DNA sequence: TGCGCCAGCAGCCAAGAAGGGACAGGAACTCCTGAAGCTTTCTTT. Translated, it gives CASSQEGTGTPEAFF.

J is TRBJ2-7 and V is TRBV7-2; 8 bases map to TRBD2. The V and J ends lost 2 bases and 0 bases, in that order; junction bases with no gene match: 3. Germline V gene data show CDR1 as SGHTA and CDR2 as FQGNSA. This CDR3 is 15 amino acids long. The CDR3 bases are TGTGCCAGCAGCTTAACTAGCGGAAGCTCCTACGAGCAGTACTTC. It encodes CASSLTSGSSYEQYF. The whole variable domain, filled in from reference TRBV7-2 and TRBJ2-7, reads GAGVSQSPSNKVTEKGKDVELRCDPISGHTALYWYRQSLGQGLEFLIYFQGNSAPDKSGLPSDRFSAERTGGSVSTLTIQRTQQEDSAVYLCASSLTSGSSYEQYFGPGTRLTVT.

This rearrangement joins TRBV25-1 to TRBJ2-7, with 7 bases identical to TRBD1. This CDR3 spans 14 amino acids. The germline V gene has CDR1 MGHDK and CDR2 SYGVNS. J lost 2 bases, V lost 6 bases, and 7 bases had no gene match. The CDR3 spells CASRATGNPYEQYF. The DNA for the CDR3 is TGTGCCAGCAGGGCGACAGGGAATCCCTACGAGCAGTACTTC.

This chain joins TRBV2 and TRBJ2-7; D remains unclear. Deletions cut 6 bases from V and 6 bases from J, with 21 bases between. The CDR3 runs 15 residues. CDR1 is SNHLY, CDR2 FYNNEI, per germline. The CDR3 bases are TGTGCCAGCAGGGCACAGTCCATCCCAGCTAGCGAGCAGTACTTC. The encoded protein is CASRAQSIPASEQYF.

The chain couples TRBV4-1 to TRBJ2-7; 9 bases are a match to TRBD1. Trimming cost V 1 base and J 4 bases; bases outside gene matches: 8. CDR3 length: 16 residues. Looked up from germline, CDR1 is MGHRA and CDR2 is YSYEKL. The CDR3 bases are TGCGCCAGCAGCCAAGTACCCGGGACAGGGTCGTACGAGCAGTACTTC. Translated, it gives CASSQVPGTGSYEQYF.

This rearrangement joins TRBV5-1 to TRBJ1-1, with 9 positions matching TRBD1. The CDR3 consists of 15 residues. V was clipped by 4 bases and J by 1 base; unmatched bases: 5. CDR1 is SGHRS, CDR2 YFSETQ, per germline. The DNA of the CDR3 is TGCGCCAGCAGCGATGGGACAGGGACGAACACTGAAGCTTTCTTT. Protein product: CASSDGTGTNTEAFF. Full variable domain (outside the CDR3, taken from reference TRBV5-1 and TRBJ1-1): KAGVTQTPRYLIKTRGQQVTLSCSPISGHRSVSWYQQTPGQGLQFLFEYFSETQRNKGNFPGRFSGRQFSNSRSEMNVSTLELGDSALYLCASSDGTGTNTEAFFGQGTRLTVV.

The V and J genes are TRBV6-5 and TRBJ2-5, with 11 bases fitting TRBD2. CDR3 length equals 16 residues. Trimming cost V 0 bases and J 5 bases; bases outside gene matches: 5. Germline CDR1 MNHEY, CDR2 SVGAGI. CDR3 bases: TGTGCCAGCAGTTACTCCACTAGCGGGAGAGGGGAGACCCAGTACTTC. It yields the protein CASSYSTSGRGETQYF.

V is TRBV6-2 or TRBV6-3 and J is TRBJ2-7, with D unresolved. V was pared by 2 bases and J by 2 bases, with 16 bases between. The length of the CDR3 is 16 residues. Germline CDR1 MNHEY, CDR2 SVGEGT. CDR3 in amino acids: CASSYPPARPPYEQYF. Here the CDR3 DNA reads TGTGCCAGCAGTTACCCCCCGGCTAGGCCCCCCTACGAGCAGTACTTC.

This clone was seen a few times. The chain joins TRBV7-2 to TRBJ2-7; D perhaps matches TRBD1 (6 bases). The CDR3 runs 15 residues. V lost 6 bases and J lost 0, with 15 bases in between. The germline gives CDR1 SGHTA, CDR2 FQGNSA. For the CDR3, the DNA is TGTGCCAGCAGTCCAGACAGGACCCCCTCCTACGAGCAGTACTTC. It specifies CASSPDRTPSYEQYF. The full variable domain, with the rest looked up from reference TRBV7-2 and TRBJ2-7, is GAGVSQSPSNKVTEKGKDVELRCDPISGHTALYWYRQSLGQGLEFLIYFQGNSAPDKSGLPSDRFSAERTGGSVSTLTIQRTQQEDSAVYLCASSPDRTPSYEQYFGPGTRLTVT.

The CDR3 DNA follows: TGTGCCAGCAGGCCGGGGACGGCTATTTACTATGGCTACACCTTC. It encodes CASRPGTAIYYGYTF. The chain recombines TRBV6-5 with TRBJ1-2; D perhaps matches TRBD1 (5 bases). Germline lookup yields CDR1 MNHEY and CDR2 SVGAGI. Trimming pared 6 bases from V and 3 bases from J, leaving 17 bases between. The CDR3 contains 15 residues.

The chain uses TRBV29-1 and TRBJ1-2; D might be TRBD1 (5 bases). Deletions cut 5 bases from V and 4 bases from J, with 11 bases between. There are 12 residues in the CDR3. Germline CDR1 reads SQVTM; CDR2 reads ANQGSEA. The CDR3 sequence: CSVMGLGYGYTF. CDR3 DNA: TGCAGCGTTATGGGGCTGGGCTATGGCTACACCTTC.

This chain connects TRBV10-3 to TRBJ1-2, with D unresolved. V gave up 3 bases and J gave up 2 bases, with 7 bases separating them. Germline V CDR1 and CDR2: ENHRY, SYGVKD. This CDR3 is 13 amino acids long. CDR3 in amino acids: CAISERQNYGYTF. The CDR3 bases are TGTGCCATCAGTGAACGGCAGAACTATGGCTACACCTTC.

This chain links TRBV2 with TRBJ2-7; tentatively, D is TRBD1 (6 bases). The CDR3 runs 14 residues. The germline V gene encodes CDR1 SNHLY and CDR2 FYNNEI. V gave up 8 bases and J gave up 3 bases, with 17 bases separating them. The CDR3 spells CASHQGPSRYEQYF. CDR3 in DNA: TGTGCCAGCCATCAGGGGCCTTCTCGCTACGAGCAGTACTTC.

In this sample, this clone turned up a few times. The rearrangement uses TRBV10-1 and TRBJ1-1, with D uncertain. V was clipped by 0 bases and J by 5 bases, with 7 bases between them. Germline CDR1 is WNHNN and CDR2 is SYGVQD (reference sequence). CDR3 size: 13 residues. DNA for the CDR3: TGCGCCAGCAGTGAGTCAGTAGGGACTGAAGCTTTCTTT. As protein: CASSESVGTEAFF.

The chain recombines TRBV6-2 or TRBV6-3 with TRBJ1-2; 7 bases map to TRBD1. Germline trimming cut 2 bases from V and 7 bases from J; bases unmatched to any gene: 7. The CDR3 is made up of 14 amino acids. Germline V gives CDR1 MNHEY, CDR2 SVGEGT. In nucleotides, the CDR3 is TGTGCCAGCAGTTACATGGACAGGCTTGCTGGCTACACCTTC. Translated: CASSYMDRLAGYTF.